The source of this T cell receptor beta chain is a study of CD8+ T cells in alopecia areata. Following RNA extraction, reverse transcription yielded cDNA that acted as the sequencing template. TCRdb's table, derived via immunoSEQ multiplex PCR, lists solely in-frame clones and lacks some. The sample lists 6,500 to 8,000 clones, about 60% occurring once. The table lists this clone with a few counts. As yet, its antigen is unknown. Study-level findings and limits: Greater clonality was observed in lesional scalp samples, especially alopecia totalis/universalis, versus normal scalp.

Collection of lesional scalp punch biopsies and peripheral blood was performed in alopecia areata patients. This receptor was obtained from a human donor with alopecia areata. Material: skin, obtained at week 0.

CDR3 DNA sequence: TGTGCCAGCAGCGGGTGGACAGGGGGGTTTTCTGGGGCCAACGTCCTGACTTTC. Amino acids: CASSGWTGGFSGANVLTF. The V call is TRBV7-8, the J call TRBJ2-6; 10 nucleotides align to TRBD1. The CDR3 consists of 18 residues. CDR1 and CDR2 (germline): SGHVS, FQNEAQ. The V segment lost 5 bases and the J segment 1 base; nucleotides outside the gene matches: 8.